The 13 T cell receptor beta chains below all came from one sample that was sequenced in a study of T cell changes during pregnancy in multiple sclerosis. Here immunoSEQ multiplex PCR was the method, and the copy in TCRdb shows in-frame clones only, minus some. The profile covers 40,000 to 55,000 clones, with 80% to 90% appearing a single time and 0.95% to 1.5% taken by the ten largest. This sample comprised CD4+ T cells from peripheral blood mononuclear cells, obtained after pregnancy. The receptors shown here come from a female donor with multiple sclerosis, enrolled in a pregnancy study.

This clone was counted once. The chain is built from TRBV5-4 and TRBJ1-1; TRBD1 might be the D (6 bases). This CDR3 is built from 14 residues. The ends were cut back, 4 bases at V and 3 bases at J, with 13 bases in the middle. The germline V gene encodes CDR1 SGHNT and CDR2 YYREEE (reference sequence). The CDR3 sequence is CASSRGGLDTEAFF. In DNA form, the CDR3 reads TGTGCCAGCAGCCGGGGGGGCTTGGACACTGAAGCTTTCTTT.

This chain connects TRBV4-1 to TRBJ2-3; 9 bases match TRBD2. Trimming removed 4 bases from V and 5 bases from J; junction bases left unmatched: 13. The V gene's germline CDR1 is MGHRA and CDR2 YSYEKL. This CDR3 is 17 amino acids long. CDR3 sequence reads: CASSLLPPGLAGDTQYF. DNA of the CDR3: TGCGCCAGCAGCCTCCTACCACCGGGACTAGCCGGAGATACGCAGTATTTT.

This clone was observed once. V usage is TRBV7-2 and J usage is TRBJ2-7; 10 positions agree with TRBD1. The CDR3 has 13 residues. CDR1 is SGHTA, CDR2 FQGNSA, per germline. V gave up 3 bases and J gave up 6 bases; unmatched junction bases: 2. CDR3 in amino acids: CASSFDRGREQYF. The DNA for the CDR3 is TGTGCCAGCAGCTTCGACAGGGGGCGCGAGCAGTACTTC.

V is TRBV5-1 and J is TRBJ2-1, with 8 bases that match TRBD2. V trimming: 2 bases; J trimming: 6 bases; junction bases outside the gene matches: 4. The CDR3 is made up of 14 amino acids. The germline V gene encodes CDR1 SGHRS and CDR2 YFSETQ. The CDR3 here is CASSFSGNGNEQFF. The CDR3 nucleotides are TGCGCCAGCAGCTTTAGCGGGAATGGCAATGAGCAGTTCTTC.

V is TRBV7-2 and J is TRBJ2-1; 7 nucleotides align to TRBD2. J lost 7 bases, V lost 1 base, and 7 bases had no gene match. CDR3 length: 15 residues. Germline CDR1 and CDR2: SGHTA and FQGNSA. DNA for the CDR3: TGTGCCAGCAGCTTAGTCGCGGGAGTGGGGAATGAGCAGTTCTTC. The encoded protein is CASSLVAGVGNEQFF.

The V call is TRBV30, the J call TRBJ2-1; TRBD2 aligns across 10 bases. Germline V gene lookup returns CDR1 GTSNPN and CDR2 SVGIG (reference sequence). Germline trimming cut 4 bases from V and 4 bases from J; bases unmatched to any gene: 22. CDR3 length: 20 amino acids. In nucleotides, the CDR3 is TGTGCCTGGACTAGCGGGAGAAGAATCGGCCCCTCAAGAGGGTACAATGAGCAGTTCTTC. This codes for CAWTSGRRIGPSRGYNEQFF.

This clone was observed a single time. The chain uses TRBV28 and TRBJ2-7, with a possible D match to TRBD1 (6 bases). This CDR3 is built from 16 residues. Looked up from germline, CDR1 is MDHEN and CDR2 is SYDVKM. V was pared by 6 bases and J by 1 base, with 19 bases between. DNA for the CDR3: TGTGCCAGCAGCCTAACAGGGACCAAGGGGTCCTACGAGCAGTACTTC. Translation: CASSLTGTKGSYEQYF.

The chain is built from TRBV5-1 and TRBJ2-3; TRBD2 matches at 9 bases. With V trimmed by 0 bases and J by 3 bases, 14 bases remained unmatched. This CDR3 is built from 19 residues. Germline CDR1 and CDR2: SGHRS and YFSETQ. The CDR3 loop reads CASSLALNLAGVGTDTQYF. In DNA, the CDR3 is TGCGCCAGCAGCTTGGCCCTCAATTTAGCGGGAGTGGGAACAGATACGCAGTATTTT.

The CDR3 DNA reads TGTGCCAGCAGTCAGGGGACAGGCGGAAACACCATATATTTT. Its translation is CASSQGTGGNTIYF. This chain uses TRBV11-2 with TRBJ1-3; 8 bases line up with TRBD1. CDR1 and CDR2 from the germline V gene are SGHAT and FQNNGV. V trimming: 6 bases; J trimming: 4 bases; junction bases outside the gene matches: 5. The CDR3 totals 14 residues.

The chain recombines TRBV9 with TRBJ1-1, with D uncertain. Germline V gene sequence: CDR1 SGDLS, CDR2 YYNGEE. This CDR3 region has 13 residues. The V and J ends lost 2 bases and 3 bases respectively, with 8 bases between them. CDR3 DNA sequence: TGTGCCAGCAGCGTTGGTCAGGACACTGAAGCTTTCTTT. This translates into CASSVGQDTEAFF.

The gene calls are TRBV19 and TRBJ1-1; D unresolved. From germline, CDR1 is LNHDA and CDR2 SQIVND (reference sequence). The CDR3 is made up of 13 amino acids. V was pared by 5 bases and J by 5 bases, with 12 bases between. The CDR3 protein is CASSWASETEAFF. Written as DNA, the CDR3 is TGTGCCAGTAGTTGGGCCTCCGAGACTGAAGCTTTCTTT.

This chain joins TRBV5-1 and TRBJ1-2; D remains unclear. Germline assignment: CDR1 SGHRS and CDR2 YFSETQ. The CDR3 is 13 amino acids. The V end was cut by 0 bases, the J end by 7 bases, with 10 bases between. CDR3 bases: TGCGCCAGCAGCTTGGAGTCAGGACTTGGCTACACCTTC. This translates into CASSLESGLGYTF.

This chain connects TRBV10-2 to TRBJ2-3; 9 bases match TRBD2. This CDR3 comprises 14 residues. In germline, CDR1 is WSHSY, CDR2 SAAADI. With V trimmed by 7 bases and J by 1 base, 3 bases remained unmatched. CDR3 residues: CASKGGRGTDTQYF. The CDR3 DNA is TGCGCCAGCAAGGGCGGGAGGGGCACAGATACGCAGTATTTT.